The T cell receptor (beta chain) described here comes from a study of radiotherapy plus CTLA-4 blockade in lung cancer. The wider study: With 31% of patients having disease control, objective responses were seen in 15% to 20%.

The V gene's germline CDR1 is SGDLS and CDR2 YYNGEE. V gave up 4 bases and J gave up 4 bases, with 16 bases separating them. The CDR3 has 15 amino acids. A word on this clone: No antigen is known for it.

Patients in the study, people with chemo-refractory metastatic non-small-cell lung cancer, received focal radiation plus ipilimumab CTLA-4 blockade. Whole-study findings and limits: Expansion in blood of tumor-derived TCR clones was seen after radiotherapy plus ipilimumab.

The method was immunoSEQ multiplex PCR; TCRdb's version includes in-frame clones alone and lacks a portion of them. Of tens of thousands of clones detected, approximately 86% appear once; the ten largest clones hold 2% to 2.5%. The sequence derives from a human donor with non-small cell lung cancer who had a partial response to radiotherapy plus ipilimumab. V and J are TRBV9 and TRBJ2-3; D is ambiguous. Sequencing used peripheral blood, obtained from a patient treated with radiotherapy plus ipilimumab. The CDR3, as DNA: TGTGCCAGCAGCCCGTCCGCCGCGTGGTCAGATACGCAGTATTTT. It codes for CASSPSAAWSDTQYF.